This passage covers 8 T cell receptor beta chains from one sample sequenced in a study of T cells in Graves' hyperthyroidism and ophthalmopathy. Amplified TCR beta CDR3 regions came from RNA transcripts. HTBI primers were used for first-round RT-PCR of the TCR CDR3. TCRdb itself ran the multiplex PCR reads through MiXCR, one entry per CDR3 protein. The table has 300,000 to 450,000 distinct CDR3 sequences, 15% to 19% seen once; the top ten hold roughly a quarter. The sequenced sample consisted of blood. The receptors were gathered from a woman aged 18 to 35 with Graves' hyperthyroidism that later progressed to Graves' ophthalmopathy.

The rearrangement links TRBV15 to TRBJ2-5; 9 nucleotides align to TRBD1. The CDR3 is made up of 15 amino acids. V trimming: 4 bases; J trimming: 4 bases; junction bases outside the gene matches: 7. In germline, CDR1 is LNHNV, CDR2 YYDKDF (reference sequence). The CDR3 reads CATSTRTGDRETQYF. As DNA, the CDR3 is TGTGCCACCAGCACTCGGACAGGGGATCGAGAGACCCAGTACTTC.

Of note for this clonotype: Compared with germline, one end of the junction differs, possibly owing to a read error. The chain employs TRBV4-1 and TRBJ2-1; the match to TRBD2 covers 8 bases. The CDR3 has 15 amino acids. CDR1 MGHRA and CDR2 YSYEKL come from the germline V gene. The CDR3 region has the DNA TGCGCCAGCAGCCAAGTCCCCCCGGGGGGGAATGAGCAGTCCTTC. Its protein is CASSQVPPGGNEQSF.

CDR3: CSARDVRTSGRALNEQYF. In DNA form, the CDR3 reads TGCAGTGCTAGAGATGTTCGGACTAGCGGGAGGGCTCTAAACGAGCAGTACTTC. V and J are TRBV20-1 and TRBJ2-7, with TRBD2 matching over 15 bases. The germline gives CDR1 DFQATT, CDR2 SNEGSKA (reference sequence). V was pared by 0 bases and J by 5 bases, with 11 bases of the junction left unmatched. This CDR3 has 18 amino acids.

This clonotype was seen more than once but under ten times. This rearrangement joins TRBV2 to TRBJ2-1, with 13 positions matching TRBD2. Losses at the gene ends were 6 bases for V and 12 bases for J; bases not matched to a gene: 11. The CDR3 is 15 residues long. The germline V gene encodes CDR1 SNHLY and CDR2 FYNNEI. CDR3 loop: CASRGGTSGVLGQFF. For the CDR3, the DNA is TGTGCCAGCAGGGGGGGGACTAGCGGGGTTTTAGGGCAGTTCTTC.

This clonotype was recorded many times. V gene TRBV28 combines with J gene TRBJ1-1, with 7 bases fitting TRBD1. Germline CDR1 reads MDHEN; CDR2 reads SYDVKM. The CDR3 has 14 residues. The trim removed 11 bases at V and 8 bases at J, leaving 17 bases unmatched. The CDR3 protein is CASAAGGQRIEAFF. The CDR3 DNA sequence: TGTGCCTCCGCCGCTGGGGGACAGCGGATCGAAGCTTTCTTT.

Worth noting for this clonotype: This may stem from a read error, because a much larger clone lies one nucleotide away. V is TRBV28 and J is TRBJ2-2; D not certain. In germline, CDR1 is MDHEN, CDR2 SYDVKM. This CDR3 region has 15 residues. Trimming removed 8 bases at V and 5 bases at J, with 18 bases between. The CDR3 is CASGYYRGGTGELFF. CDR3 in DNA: TGTGCCAGCGGCTACTACCGAGGTGGGACCGGGGAGCTGTTTTTT.

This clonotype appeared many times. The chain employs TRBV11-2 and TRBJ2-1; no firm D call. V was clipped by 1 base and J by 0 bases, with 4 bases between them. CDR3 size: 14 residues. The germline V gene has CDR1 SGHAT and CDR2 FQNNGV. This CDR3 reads CASSLGSSYNEQFF. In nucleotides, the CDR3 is TGTGCCAGCAGCTTAGGAAGCTCCTACAATGAGCAGTTCTTC.

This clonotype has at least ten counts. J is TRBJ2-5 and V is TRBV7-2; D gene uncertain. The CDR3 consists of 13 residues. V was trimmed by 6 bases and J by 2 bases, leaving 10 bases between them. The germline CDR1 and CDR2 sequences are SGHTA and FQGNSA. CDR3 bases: TGTGCCAGCAGTTATACAGTGCAAGAGACCCAGTACTTC. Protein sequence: CASSYTVQETQYF.